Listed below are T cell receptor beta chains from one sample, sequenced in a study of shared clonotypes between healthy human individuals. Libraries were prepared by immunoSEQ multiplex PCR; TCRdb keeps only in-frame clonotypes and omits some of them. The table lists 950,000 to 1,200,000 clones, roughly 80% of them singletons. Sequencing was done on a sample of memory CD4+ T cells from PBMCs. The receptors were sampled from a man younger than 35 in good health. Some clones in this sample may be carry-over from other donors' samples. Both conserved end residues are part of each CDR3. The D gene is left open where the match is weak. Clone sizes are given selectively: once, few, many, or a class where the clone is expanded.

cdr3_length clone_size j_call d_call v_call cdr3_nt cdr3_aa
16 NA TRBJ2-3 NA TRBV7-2 TGTGCCAGCAGCCTAGGCGTGGCTAGCGGCACAGATACGCAGTATTTT CASSLGVASGTDTQYF
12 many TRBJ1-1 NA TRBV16 TGTGCCAGCAGCCTCTTTGTTACTGAAGCTTTCTTT CASSLFVTEAFF
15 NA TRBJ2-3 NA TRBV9 TGTGCCAGCAGCCCAACGGTACGAGCCGGGGCCACGCAGTATTTT CASSPTVRAGATQYF
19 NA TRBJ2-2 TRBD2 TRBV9 TGTGCCAGCAGCGTAACGACTAGCGGGAGGCAAAGGGACACCGGGGAGCTGTTTTTT CASSVTTSGRQRDTGELFF
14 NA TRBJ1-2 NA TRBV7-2 TGTGCCAGCAGCTTACCCGGGGGTCGGTATGGCTACACCTTC CASSLPGGRYGYTF
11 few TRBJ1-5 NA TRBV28 TGTGCCAGCAGTTTAAATCAGCCCCAGCATTTT CASSLNQPQHF
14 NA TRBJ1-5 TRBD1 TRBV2 TGTGCCAGCAGTGGACAGGGTGGCAATCAGCCCCAGCATTTT CASSGQGGNQPQHF
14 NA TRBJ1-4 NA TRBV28 TGTGCCAGCAGTTCGCGGACCCTTAATGAAAAACTGTTTTTT CASSSRTLNEKLFF
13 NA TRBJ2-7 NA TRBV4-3 TGCGCCAGCAGCCAACGCACCCATCTCGAGCAGTACTTC CASSQRTHLEQYF
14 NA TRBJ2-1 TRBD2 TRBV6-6 TGTGCCAGCAGTCTAGCGGGAGCTTACAATGAGCAGTTCTTC CASSLAGAYNEQFF
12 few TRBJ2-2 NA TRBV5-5 TGTGCCAGCAGCCGAGTGGGTGGGGAGCTGTTTTTT CASSRVGGELFF
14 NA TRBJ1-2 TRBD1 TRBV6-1 TGTGCCAGCAGGGGACAGGGGAGAAGCTATGGCTACACCTTC CASRGQGRSYGYTF
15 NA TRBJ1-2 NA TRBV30 TGTGCCTGGAGCCGACCCGGGACTATCGGCTATGGCTACACCTTC CAWSRPGTIGYGYTF
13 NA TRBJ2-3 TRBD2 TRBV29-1 TGCAGCGTCGAGACTAGCGGCACAGATACGCAGTATTTT CSVETSGTDTQYF
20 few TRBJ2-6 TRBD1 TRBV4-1 TGCGCCAGCAGCCAATTAGCAGGGACAGGGCACTACTCTGGGGCCAACGTCCTGACTTTC CASSQLAGTGHYSGANVLTF
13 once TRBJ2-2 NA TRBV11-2 TGTGCCATCCGGGGGGCCAACACCGGGGAGCTGTTTTTT CAIRGANTGELFF
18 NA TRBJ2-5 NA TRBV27 TGTGCCAGCAGAAAGACAGGGCGGCCGGGCGTAGCGGAAGAGACCCAGTACTTC CASRKTGRPGVAEETQYF
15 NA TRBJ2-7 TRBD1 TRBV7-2 TGTGCCAGCAGCTGGGGACAGGGGGCGACGAACGAGCAGTACTTC CASSWGQGATNEQYF
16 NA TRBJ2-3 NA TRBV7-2 TGTGCCAGCAGCTTGACCCGGGACTCCGGCACAGATACGCAGTATTTT CASSLTRDSGTDTQYF
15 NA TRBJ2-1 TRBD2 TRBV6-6 TGTGCCAGCAGTCTACCCGGCGGGAGCGGTGGTGAGCAGTTCTTC CASSLPGGSGGEQFF
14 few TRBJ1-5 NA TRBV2 TGTGCCAGCGGCCCGTTAGGGGGGGATCAGCCCCAGCATTTT CASGPLGGDQPQHF
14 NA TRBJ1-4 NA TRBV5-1 TGCGCCAGCAGCTTACCGGGGTCTGATGAAAAACTGTTTTTT CASSLPGSDEKLFF
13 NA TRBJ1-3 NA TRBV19 TGTGCCAGTAGTACGGGGTCTGGAAACACCATATATTTT CASSTGSGNTIYF
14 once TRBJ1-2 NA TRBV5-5 TGTGCCAGCAGCTTGGAAGGTAACCCCTATGGCTACACCTTC CASSLEGNPYGYTF
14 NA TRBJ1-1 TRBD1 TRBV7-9 TGTGCCAGCAGCTTGGGACAGGGGAGCACTGAAGCTTTCTTT CASSLGQGSTEAFF
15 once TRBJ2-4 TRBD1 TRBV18 TGTGCCAGCTCACGGGGACAGGAGGCCAAAAACATTCAGTACTTC CASSRGQEAKNIQYF
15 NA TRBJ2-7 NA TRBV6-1 TGTGCCAGCAGTGTAACTAGCCGGGAGTCCTACGAGCAGTACTTC CASSVTSRESYEQYF
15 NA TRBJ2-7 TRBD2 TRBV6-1 TGTGCCAGCAGTACCGGGCTAGCGGGCATCTACGAGCAGTACTTC CASSTGLAGIYEQYF
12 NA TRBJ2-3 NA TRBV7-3 TGTGCCAGCAGCTTAAGTTCAGATACGCAGTATTTT CASSLSSDTQYF
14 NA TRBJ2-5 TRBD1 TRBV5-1 TGCGCCAGCAGCTTCAACAGGGGGCAAGAGACCCAGTACTTC CASSFNRGQETQYF
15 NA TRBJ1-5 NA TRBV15 TGTGCCACCAGCAGAGGCACGGGGTCCAATCAGCCCCAGCATTTT CATSRGTGSNQPQHF
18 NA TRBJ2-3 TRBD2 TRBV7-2 TGTGCCAGCAGCAAACGGACCCTAACTAGCGGGAGCACAGATACGCAGTATTTT CASSKRTLTSGSTDTQYF
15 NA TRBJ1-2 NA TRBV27 TGTGCCAGCAGCAGATCCCAGACAAACGTCTATGGCTACACCTTC CASSRSQTNVYGYTF
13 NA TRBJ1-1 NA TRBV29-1 TGCAGCGTTCTCTACAGGGCTCACACTGAAGCTTTCTTT CSVLYRAHTEAFF
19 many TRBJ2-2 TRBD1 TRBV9 TGTGCCAGCAGCGTAACCCCCCATGGGGGACAGGGTCCCACCGGGGAGCTGTTTTTT CASSVTPHGGQGPTGELFF
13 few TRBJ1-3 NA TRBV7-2 TGTGCCAGCAGCTTAATGGCTGGAAACACCATATATTTT CASSLMAGNTIYF
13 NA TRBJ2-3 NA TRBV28 TGTGCCAGCAGTTTATCGGCCACAGATACGCAGTATTTT CASSLSATDTQYF
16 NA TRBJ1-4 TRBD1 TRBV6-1 TGTGCCAGCAGTGTGGGACAGCTCAATCGGGGAGAAAAACTGTTTTTT CASSVGQLNRGEKLFF
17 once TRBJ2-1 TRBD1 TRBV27 TGTGCCAGCAGTAAATCCGGTCTGGACAGGGGGTACAATGAGCAGTTCTTC CASSKSGLDRGYNEQFF
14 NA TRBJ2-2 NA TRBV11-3 TGTGCCAGCAGCTTAAGTGACGGGTCCGGGGAGCTGTTTTTT CASSLSDGSGELFF
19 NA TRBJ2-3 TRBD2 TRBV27 TGTGCCAGCAGACTCCGCGGGGTGGGGGTTAGCGGGAGGACAGATACGCAGTATTTT CASRLRGVGVSGRTDTQYF
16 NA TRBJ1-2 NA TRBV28 TGTGCCAGCAGTCCTGGGGGGGCAGCAGATAACTATGGCTACACCTTC CASSPGGAADNYGYTF
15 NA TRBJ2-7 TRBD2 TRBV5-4 TGTGCCAGCAGCTTGTTAGCGGGAGGCTCCTACGAGCAGTACTTC CASSLLAGGSYEQYF
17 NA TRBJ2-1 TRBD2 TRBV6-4 TGTGCCAGCAGCCAAGGACCGGGACTAGCCGGGTACAATGAGCAGTTCTTC CASSQGPGLAGYNEQFF
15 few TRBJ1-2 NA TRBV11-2 TGTGCCAGCAGCTTAAGGGGGGACACTTCCTATGGCTACACCTTC CASSLRGDTSYGYTF
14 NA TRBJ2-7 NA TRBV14 TGTGCCAGCAGCCGGGACTTAAACTCCTACGAGCAGTACTTC CASSRDLNSYEQYF
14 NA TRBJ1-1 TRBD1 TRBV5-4 TGTGCCAGCAGCGTACTACAGGGGCTCACTGAAGCTTTCTTT CASSVLQGLTEAFF
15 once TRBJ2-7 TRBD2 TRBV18 TGTGCCAGCTCATCCCTTAGCGGGAGCTCCTACGAGCAGTACTTC CASSSLSGSSYEQYF
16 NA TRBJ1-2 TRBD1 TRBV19 TGTGCCAGTAGTCCAAAGCGGACAGGCGGCTTCTATGGCTACACCTTC CASSPKRTGGFYGYTF
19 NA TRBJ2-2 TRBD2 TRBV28 TGTGCCAGCAGTTCCGCGGGACTAGCGTTAGACAGGCTCACCGGGGAGCTGTTTTTT CASSSAGLALDRLTGELFF